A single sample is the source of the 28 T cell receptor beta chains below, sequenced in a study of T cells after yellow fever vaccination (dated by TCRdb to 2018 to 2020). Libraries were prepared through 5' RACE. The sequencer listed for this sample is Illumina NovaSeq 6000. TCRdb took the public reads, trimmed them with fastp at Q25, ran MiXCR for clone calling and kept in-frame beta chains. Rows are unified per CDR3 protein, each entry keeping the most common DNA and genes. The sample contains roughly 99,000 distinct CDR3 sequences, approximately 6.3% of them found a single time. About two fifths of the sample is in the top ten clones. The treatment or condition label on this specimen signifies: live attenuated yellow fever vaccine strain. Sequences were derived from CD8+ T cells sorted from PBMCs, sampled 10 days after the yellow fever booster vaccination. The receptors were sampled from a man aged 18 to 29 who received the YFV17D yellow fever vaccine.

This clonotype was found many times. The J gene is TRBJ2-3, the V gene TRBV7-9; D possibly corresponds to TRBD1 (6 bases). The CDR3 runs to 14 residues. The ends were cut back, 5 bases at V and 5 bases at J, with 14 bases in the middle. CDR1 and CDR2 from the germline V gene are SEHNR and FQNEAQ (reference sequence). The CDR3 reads CASSPTSGQDTQYF. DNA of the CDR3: TGTGCCAGCAGCCCGACCTCGGGACAAGATACGCAGTATTTT.

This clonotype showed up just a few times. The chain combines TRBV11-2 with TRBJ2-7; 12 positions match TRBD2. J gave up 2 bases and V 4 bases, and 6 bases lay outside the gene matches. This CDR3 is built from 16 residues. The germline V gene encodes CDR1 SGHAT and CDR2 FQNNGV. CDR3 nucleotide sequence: TGTGCCAGCAGCTACAGACTAGCGGGGGAGCCCTACGAGCAGTACGTC. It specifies CASSYRLAGEPYEQYV.

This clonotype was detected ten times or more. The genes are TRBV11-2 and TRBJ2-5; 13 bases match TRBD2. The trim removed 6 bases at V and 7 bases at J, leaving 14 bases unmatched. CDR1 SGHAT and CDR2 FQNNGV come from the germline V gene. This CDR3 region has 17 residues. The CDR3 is CASRTGTSGILGLTQYF. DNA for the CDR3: TGTGCCAGCAGAACCGGGACTAGCGGGATATTGGGGTTGACCCAGTACTTC.

The CDR3 DNA follows: TGCAGTGCTAGGGATAACAGGGACGGCTACACCTTC. Its protein product is CSARDNRDGYTF. The J gene is TRBJ1-2, the V gene TRBV20-1, with a possible D match to TRBD1 (6 bases). The germline gives CDR1 DFQATT, CDR2 SNEGSKA (reference sequence). V gave up 3 bases and J gave up 8 bases, with 13 bases separating them. The CDR3 extends over 12 amino acids.

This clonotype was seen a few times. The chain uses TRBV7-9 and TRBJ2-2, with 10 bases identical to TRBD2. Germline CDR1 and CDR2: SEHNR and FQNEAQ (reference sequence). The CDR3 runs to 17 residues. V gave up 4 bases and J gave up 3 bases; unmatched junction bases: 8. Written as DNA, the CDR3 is TGTGCCAGCAGCTCCGTGAAGCGGGGGGGCTACACCGGGGAGCTGTTTTTT. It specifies CASSSVKRGGYTGELFF.

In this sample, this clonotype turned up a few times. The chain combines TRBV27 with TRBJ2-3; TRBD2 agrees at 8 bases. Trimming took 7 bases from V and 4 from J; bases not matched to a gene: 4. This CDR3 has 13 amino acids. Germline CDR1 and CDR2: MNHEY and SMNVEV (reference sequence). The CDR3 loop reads CASTPAGADTQYF. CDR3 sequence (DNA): TGTGCCAGCACCCCAGCGGGGGCAGATACGCAGTATTTT.

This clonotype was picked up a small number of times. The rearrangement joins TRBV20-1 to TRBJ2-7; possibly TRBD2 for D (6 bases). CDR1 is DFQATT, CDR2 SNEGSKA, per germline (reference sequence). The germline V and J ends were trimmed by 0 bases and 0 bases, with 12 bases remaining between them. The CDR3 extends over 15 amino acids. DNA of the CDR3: TGCAGTGCTAGAGATCCCGGGGGATCCTCCTACGAGCAGTACGTC. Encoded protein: CSARDPGGSSYEQYV.

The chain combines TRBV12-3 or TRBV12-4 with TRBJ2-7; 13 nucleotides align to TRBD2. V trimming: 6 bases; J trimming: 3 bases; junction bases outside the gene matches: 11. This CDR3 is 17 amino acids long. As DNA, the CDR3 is TGTGCCAGCAGCCTGACTAGCGGGGGGACGAAATTCTACGAGCAGTACTTC. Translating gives CASSLTSGGTKFYEQYF.

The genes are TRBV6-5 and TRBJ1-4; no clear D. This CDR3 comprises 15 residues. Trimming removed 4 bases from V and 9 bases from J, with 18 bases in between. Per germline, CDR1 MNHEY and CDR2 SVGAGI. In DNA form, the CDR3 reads TGTGCCAGCAGTTCCCCAAGTTTGGGAGGGCAAAAACTGTTTTTT. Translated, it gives CASSSPSLGGQKLFF.

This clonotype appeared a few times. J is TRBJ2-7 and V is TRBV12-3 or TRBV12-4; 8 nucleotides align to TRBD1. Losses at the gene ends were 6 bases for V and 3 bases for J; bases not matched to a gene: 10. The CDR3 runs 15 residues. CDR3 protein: CASSQAAGGLYEQYF. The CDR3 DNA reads TGTGCCAGCAGCCAGGCGGCAGGGGGCCTCTACGAGCAGTACTTC.

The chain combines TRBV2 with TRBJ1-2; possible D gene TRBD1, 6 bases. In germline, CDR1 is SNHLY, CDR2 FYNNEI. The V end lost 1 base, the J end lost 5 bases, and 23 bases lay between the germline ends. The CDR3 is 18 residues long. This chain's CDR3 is CASSEVAGAATGPYGYTF. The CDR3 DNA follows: TGTGCCAGCAGTGAAGTTGCAGGGGCGGCTACTGGCCCTTATGGCTACACCTTC.

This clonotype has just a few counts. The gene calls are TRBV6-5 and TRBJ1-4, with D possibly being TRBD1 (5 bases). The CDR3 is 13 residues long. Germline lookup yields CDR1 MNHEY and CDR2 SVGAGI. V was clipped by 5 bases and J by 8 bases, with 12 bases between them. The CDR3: CASSPREKEKLFF. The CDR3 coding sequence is TGTGCCAGCAGTCCCAGGGAGAAGGAAAAACTGTTTTTT.

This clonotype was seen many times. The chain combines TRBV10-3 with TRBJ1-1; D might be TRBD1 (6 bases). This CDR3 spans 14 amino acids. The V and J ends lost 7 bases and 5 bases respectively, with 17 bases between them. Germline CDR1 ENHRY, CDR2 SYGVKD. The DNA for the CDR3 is TGTGCCATCAAGGTTGGGGGGCCGGGGACTGAAGCTTTCTTT. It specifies CAIKVGGPGTEAFF.

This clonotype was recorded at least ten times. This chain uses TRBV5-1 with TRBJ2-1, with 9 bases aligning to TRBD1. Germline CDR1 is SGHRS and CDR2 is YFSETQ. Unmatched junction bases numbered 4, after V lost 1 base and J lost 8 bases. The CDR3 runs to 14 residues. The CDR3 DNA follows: TGCGCCAGCAGCTTGCGGGACAGGGTCCATGAGCAGTTCTTC. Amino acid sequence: CASSLRDRVHEQFF.

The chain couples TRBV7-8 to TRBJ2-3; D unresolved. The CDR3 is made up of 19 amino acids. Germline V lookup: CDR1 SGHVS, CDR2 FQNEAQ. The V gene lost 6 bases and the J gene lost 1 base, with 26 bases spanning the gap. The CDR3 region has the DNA TGTGCCAGCAGGTCCGAAATTGACCGGATCTGGTCTGGCACAGATACGCAGTATTTT. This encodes CASRSEIDRIWSGTDTQYF. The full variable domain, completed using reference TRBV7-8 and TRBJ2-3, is GAGVSQSPRYKVAKRGQDVALRCDPISGHVSLFWYQQALGQGPEFLTYFQNEAQLDKSGLPSDRFFAERPEGSVSTLKIQRTQQEDSAVYLCASRSEIDRIWSGTDTQYFGPGTRLTVL.

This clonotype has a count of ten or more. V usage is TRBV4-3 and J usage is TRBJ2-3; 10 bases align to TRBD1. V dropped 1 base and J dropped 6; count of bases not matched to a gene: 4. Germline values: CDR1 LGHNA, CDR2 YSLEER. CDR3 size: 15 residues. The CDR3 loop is CASSQGGQGKDTQYF. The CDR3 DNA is TGCGCCAGCAGCCAAGGGGGACAGGGGAAGGATACGCAGTATTTT.

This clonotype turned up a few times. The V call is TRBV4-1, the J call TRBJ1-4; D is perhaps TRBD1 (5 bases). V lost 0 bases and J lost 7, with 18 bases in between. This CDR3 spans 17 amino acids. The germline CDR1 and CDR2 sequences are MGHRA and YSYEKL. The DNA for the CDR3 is TGCGCCAGCAGCCAAGACGGGGGAGGGGCGGCGGGTGAAAAACTGTTTTTT. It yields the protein CASSQDGGGAAGEKLFF.

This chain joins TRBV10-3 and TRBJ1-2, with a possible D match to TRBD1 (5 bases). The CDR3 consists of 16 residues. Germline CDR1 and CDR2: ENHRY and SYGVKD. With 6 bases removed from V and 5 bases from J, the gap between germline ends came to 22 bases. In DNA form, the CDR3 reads TGTGCCATCAGGAATTTTTTCCCGGGACCGCTATATGGCTACACCTTC. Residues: CAIRNFFPGPLYGYTF.

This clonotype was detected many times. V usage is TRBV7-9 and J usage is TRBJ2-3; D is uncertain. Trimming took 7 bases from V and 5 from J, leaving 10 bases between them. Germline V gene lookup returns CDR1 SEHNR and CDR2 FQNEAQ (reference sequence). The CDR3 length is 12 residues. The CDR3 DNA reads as TGTGCCAGCAATTCTGGACGAGATACGCAGTATTTT. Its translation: CASNSGRDTQYF.

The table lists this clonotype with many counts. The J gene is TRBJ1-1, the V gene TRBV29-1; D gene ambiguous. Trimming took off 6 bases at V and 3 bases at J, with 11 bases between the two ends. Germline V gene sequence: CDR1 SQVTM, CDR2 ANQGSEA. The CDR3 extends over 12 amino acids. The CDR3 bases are TGCAGCGTCATCAGACTATACACTGAAGCTTTCTTT. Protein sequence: CSVIRLYTEAFF.

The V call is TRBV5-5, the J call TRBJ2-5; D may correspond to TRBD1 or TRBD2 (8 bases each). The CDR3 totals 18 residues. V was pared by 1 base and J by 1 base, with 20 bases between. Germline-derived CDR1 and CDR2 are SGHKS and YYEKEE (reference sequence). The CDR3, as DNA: TGTGCCAGCAGCTTGCTCTTTAGCGGGACAGGTCCCCAAGAGACCCAGTACTTC. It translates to CASSLLFSGTGPQETQYF.

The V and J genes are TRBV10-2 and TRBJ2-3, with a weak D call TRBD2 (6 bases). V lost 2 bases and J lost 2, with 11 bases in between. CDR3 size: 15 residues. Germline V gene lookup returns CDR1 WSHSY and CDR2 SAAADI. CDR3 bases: TGCGCCAGCAGTGAGGCGGGGCCTGACACAGATACGCAGTATTTT. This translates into CASSEAGPDTDTQYF.

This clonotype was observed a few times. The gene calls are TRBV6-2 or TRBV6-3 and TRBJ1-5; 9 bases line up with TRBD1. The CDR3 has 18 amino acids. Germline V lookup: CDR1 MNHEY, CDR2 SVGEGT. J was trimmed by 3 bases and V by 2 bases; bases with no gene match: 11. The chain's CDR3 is CASSYPPWTGDDNQPQHF. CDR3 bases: TGTGCCAGCAGTTACCCACCCTGGACAGGGGATGACAATCAGCCCCAGCATTTT.

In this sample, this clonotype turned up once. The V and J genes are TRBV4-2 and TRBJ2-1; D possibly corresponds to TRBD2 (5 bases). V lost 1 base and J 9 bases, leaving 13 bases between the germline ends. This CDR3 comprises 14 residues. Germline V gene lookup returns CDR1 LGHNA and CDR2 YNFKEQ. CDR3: CASSQGSGVREQFF. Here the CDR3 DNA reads TGTGCCAGCAGCCAAGGGTCCGGGGTTCGTGAGCAGTTCTTC.

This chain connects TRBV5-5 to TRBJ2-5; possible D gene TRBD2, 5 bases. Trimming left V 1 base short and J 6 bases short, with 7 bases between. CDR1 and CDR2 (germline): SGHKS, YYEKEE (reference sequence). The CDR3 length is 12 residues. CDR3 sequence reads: CASSLTGKTQYF. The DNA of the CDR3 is TGTGCCAGCAGCTTGACCGGGAAGACCCAGTACTTC.

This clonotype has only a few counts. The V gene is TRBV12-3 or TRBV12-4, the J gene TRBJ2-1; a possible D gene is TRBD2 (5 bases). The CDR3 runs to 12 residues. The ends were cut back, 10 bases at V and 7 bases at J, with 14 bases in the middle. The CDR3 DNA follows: TGTGCCACCTCATCGGGCGGGAATGAGCAGTTCTTC. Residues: CATSSGGNEQFF.

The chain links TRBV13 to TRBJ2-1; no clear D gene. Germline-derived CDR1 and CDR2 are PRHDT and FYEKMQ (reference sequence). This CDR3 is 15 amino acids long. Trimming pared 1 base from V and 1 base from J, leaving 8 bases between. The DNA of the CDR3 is TGTGCCAGCAGCTTAGTATCCGGGTCCTACAATGAGCAGTTCTTC. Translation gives CASSLVSGSYNEQFF. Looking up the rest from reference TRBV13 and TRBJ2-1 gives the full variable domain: AAGVIQSPRHLIKEKRETATLKCYPIPRHDTVYWYQQGPGQDPQFLISFYEKMQSDKGSIPDRFSAQQFSDYHSELNMSSLELGDSALYFCASSLVSGSYNEQFFGPGTRLTVL.

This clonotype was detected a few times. CDR3 loop: CSARDEVNTEAFF. Here the CDR3 DNA reads TGCAGTGCTAGAGATGAAGTGAACACTGAAGCTTTCTTT. This chain connects TRBV20-1 to TRBJ1-1; D gene ambiguous. The CDR3 sequence is 13 residues long. CDR1 and CDR2 from the germline V gene are DFQATT and SNEGSKA (reference sequence). V lost 0 bases to trimming and J lost 0 bases, with 5 bases between them.